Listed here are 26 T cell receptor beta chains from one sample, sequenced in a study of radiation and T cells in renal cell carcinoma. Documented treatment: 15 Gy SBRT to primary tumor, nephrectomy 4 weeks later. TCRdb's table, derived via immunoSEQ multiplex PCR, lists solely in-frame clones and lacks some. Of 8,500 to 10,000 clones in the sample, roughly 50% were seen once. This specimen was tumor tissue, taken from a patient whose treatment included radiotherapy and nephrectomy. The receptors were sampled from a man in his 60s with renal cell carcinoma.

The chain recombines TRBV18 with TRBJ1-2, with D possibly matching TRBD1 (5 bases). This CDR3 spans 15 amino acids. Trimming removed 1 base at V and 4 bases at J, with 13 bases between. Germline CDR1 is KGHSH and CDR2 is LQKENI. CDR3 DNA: TGTGCCAGCTCACCACAGGGGTCGGCTTCCTATGGCTACACCTTC. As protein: CASSPQGSASYGYTF.

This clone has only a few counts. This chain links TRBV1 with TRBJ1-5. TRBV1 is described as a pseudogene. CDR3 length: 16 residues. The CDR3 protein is CTSTPDRERGNQPQHF. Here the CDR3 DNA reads TGCACCAGCACCCCAGACAGGGAGAGGGGCAATCAGCCCCAGCATTTT.

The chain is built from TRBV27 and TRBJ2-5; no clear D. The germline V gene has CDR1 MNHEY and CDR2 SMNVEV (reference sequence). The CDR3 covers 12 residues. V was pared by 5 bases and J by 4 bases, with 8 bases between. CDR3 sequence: CASSPMGETQYF. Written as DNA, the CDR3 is TGTGCCAGCAGTCCCATGGGAGAGACCCAGTACTTC.

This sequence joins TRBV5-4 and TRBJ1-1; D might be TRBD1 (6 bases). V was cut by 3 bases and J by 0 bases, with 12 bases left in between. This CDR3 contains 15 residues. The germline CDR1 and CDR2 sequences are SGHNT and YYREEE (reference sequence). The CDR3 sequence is CASSWSTGLNTEAFF. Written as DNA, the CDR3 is TGTGCCAGCAGCTGGAGCACAGGGCTGAACACTGAAGCTTTCTTT. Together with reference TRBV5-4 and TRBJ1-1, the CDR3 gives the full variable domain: ETGVTQSPTHLIKTRGQQVTLRCSSQSGHNTVSWYQQALGQGPQFIFQYYREEENGRGNFPPRFSGLQFPNYSSELNVNALELDDSALYLCASSWSTGLNTEAFFGQGTRLTVV.

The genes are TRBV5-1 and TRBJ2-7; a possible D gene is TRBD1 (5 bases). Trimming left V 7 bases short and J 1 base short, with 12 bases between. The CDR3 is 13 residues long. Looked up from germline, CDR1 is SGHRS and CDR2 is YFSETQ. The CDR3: CASRIDSSYEQYF. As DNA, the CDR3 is TGCGCCAGCCGTATAGACAGTTCCTACGAGCAGTACTTC.

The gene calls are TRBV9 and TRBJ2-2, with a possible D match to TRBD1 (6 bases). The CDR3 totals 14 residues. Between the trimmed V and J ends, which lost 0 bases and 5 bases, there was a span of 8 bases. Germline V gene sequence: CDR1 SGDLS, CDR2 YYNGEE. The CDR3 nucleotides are TGTGCCAGCAGCGTAGGGCAGGGGACCGGGGAGCTGTTTTTT. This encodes CASSVGQGTGELFF.

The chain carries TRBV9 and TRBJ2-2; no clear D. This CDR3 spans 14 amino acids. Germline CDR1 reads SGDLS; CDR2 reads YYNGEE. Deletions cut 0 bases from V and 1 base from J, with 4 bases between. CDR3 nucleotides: TGTGCCAGCAGCGTAGGCCAGAACACCGGGGAGCTGTTTTTT. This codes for CASSVGQNTGELFF.

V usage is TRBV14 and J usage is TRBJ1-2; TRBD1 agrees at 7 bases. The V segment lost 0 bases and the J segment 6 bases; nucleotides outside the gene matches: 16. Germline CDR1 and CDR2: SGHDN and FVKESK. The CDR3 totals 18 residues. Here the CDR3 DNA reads TGTGCCAGCAGCCAAGATGTGTTGAGGTCAGGGGGAATGGATGGCTACACCTTC. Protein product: CASSQDVLRSGGMDGYTF.

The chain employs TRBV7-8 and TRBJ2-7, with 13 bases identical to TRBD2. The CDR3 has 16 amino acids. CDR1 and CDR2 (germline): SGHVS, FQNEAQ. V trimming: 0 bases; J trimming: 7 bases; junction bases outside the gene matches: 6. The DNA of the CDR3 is TGTGCCAGCAGCTTAGCGGGGGGACTAGCGGGATATGAGCAGTACTTC. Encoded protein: CASSLAGGLAGYEQYF.

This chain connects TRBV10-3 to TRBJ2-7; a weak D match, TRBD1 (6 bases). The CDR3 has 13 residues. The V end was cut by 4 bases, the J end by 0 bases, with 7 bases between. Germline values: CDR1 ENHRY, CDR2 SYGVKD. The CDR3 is CAISGDNSYEQYF. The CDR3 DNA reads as TGTGCCATCAGTGGGGACAACTCCTACGAGCAGTACTTC.

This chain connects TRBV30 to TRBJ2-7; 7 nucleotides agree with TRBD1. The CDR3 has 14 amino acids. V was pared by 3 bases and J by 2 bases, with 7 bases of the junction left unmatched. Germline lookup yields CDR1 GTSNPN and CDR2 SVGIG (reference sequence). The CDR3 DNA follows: TGTGCCTGGAGCGCCCCGGGACAGACCTACGAGCAGTACTTC. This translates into CAWSAPGQTYEQYF.

CDR3 nucleotides: TGTGCCAGCAGAGGGACAGGGGCAACAGTTACTAATGAAAAACTGTTTTTT. Encoded protein: CASRGTGATVTNEKLFF. This sequence joins TRBV27 and TRBJ1-4, with 10 bases fitting TRBD1. Germline CDR1 MNHEY, CDR2 SMNVEV (reference sequence). The CDR3 contains 17 residues. The V segment lost 6 bases and the J segment 2 bases; nucleotides outside the gene matches: 9.

The CDR3 loop is CASSQGQGATYEQYF. CDR3 sequence (DNA): TGTGCCAGCAGCCAAGGACAGGGGGCCACCTACGAGCAGTACTTC. J is TRBJ2-7 and V is TRBV7-9; TRBD1 aligns across 11 bases. CDR1 and CDR2 (germline): SEHNR, FQNEAQ (reference sequence). The V segment lost 5 bases and the J segment 2 bases; nucleotides outside the gene matches: 5. The CDR3 totals 15 residues.

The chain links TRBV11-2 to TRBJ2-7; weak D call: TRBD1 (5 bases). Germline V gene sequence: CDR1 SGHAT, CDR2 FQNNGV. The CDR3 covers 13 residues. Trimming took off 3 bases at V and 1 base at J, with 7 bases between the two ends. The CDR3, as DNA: TGTGCCAGCAGCTTGCAGGGTTCCTACGAGCAGTACTTC. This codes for CASSLQGSYEQYF.

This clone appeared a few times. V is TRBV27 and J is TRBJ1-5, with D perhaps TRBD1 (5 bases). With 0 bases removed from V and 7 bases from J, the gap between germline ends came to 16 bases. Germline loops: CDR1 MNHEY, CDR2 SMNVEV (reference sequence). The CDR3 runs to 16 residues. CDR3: CASSLSAGPPGQPQHF. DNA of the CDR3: TGTGCCAGCAGTTTATCGGCAGGGCCCCCTGGACAGCCCCAGCATTTT.

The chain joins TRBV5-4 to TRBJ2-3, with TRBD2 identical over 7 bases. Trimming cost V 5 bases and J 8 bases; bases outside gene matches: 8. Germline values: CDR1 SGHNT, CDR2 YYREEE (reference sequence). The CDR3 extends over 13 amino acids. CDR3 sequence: CASRASGEGTQYF. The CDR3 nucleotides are TGTGCCAGCAGAGCTAGCGGTGAAGGTACGCAGTATTTT.

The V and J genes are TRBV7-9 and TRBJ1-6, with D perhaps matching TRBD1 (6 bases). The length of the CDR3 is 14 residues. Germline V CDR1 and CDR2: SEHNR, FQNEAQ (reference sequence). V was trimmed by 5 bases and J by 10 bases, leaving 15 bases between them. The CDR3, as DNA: TGTGCCAGCAGCCCTCGTTCAGGGGAATCACCCCTCCACTTT. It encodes CASSPRSGESPLHF.

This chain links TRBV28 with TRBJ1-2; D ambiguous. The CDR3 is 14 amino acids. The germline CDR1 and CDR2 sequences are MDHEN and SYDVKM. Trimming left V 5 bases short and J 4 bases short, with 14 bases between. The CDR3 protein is CASSPSFRSYGYTF. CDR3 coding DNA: TGTGCCAGCAGTCCCTCCTTCCGGTCCTATGGCTACACCTTC.

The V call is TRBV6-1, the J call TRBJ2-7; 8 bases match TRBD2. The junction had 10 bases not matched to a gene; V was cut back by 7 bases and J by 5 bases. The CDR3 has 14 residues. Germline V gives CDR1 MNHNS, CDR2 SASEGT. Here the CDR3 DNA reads TGTGCCAGCAATCAGCGGGAGAAGGGTAACGAGCAGTACTTC. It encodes CASNQREKGNEQYF.

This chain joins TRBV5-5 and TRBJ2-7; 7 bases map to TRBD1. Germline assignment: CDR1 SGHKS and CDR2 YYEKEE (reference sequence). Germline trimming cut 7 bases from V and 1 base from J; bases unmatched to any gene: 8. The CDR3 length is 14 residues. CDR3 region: CASGTGANSYEQYF. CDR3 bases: TGTGCCAGCGGCACAGGGGCAAATTCCTACGAGCAGTACTTC.

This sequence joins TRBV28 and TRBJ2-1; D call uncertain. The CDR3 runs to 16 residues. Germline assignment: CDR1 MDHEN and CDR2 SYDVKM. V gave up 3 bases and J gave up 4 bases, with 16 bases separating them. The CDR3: CASSLRRNMGYNEQFF. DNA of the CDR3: TGTGCCAGCAGTTTGCGACGTAACATGGGGTACAATGAGCAGTTCTTC.

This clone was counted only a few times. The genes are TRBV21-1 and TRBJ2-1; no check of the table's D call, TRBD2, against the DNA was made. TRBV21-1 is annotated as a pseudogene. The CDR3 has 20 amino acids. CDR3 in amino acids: CASSPRSGTSGTGSYNEQFF. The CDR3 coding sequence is TGTGCCAGCAGCCCGCGTTCTGGGACTAGCGGGACTGGCTCCTACAATGAGCAGTTCTTC.

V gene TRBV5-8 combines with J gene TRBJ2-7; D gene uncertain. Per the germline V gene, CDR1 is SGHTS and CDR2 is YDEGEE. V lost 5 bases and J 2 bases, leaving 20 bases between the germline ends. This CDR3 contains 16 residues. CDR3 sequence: CASRPLRSRSTYEQYF. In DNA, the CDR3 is TGTGCCAGCAGACCTCTTCGGAGCCGATCCACCTACGAGCAGTACTTC.

CDR3: CASSPRWEFLYGYTF. The CDR3, as DNA: TGTGCCAGCAGCCCTAGGTGGGAGTTTCTCTATGGCTACACCTTC. This chain joins TRBV7-9 and TRBJ1-2, with D hard to call. Germline loops: CDR1 SEHNR, CDR2 FQNEAQ (reference sequence). V lost 5 bases to trimming and J lost 4 bases, with 17 bases between them. This CDR3 has 15 residues.

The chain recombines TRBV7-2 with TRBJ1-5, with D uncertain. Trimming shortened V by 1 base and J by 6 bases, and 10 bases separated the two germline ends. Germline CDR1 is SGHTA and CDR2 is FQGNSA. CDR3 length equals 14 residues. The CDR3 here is CASSLVDGGQPQHF. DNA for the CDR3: TGTGCCAGCAGCTTAGTAGACGGTGGTCAGCCCCAGCATTTT. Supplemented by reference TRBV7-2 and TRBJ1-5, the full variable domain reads GAGVSQSPSNKVTEKGKDVELRCDPISGHTALYWYRQSLGQGLEFLIYFQGNSAPDKSGLPSDRFSAERTGGSVSTLTIQRTQQEDSAVYLCASSLVDGGQPQHFGDGTRLSIL.

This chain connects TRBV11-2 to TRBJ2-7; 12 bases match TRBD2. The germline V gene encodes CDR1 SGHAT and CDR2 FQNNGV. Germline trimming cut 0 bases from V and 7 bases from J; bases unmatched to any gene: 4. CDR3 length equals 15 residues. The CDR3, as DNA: TGTGCCAGCAGCTTAGATCGGACTAGCGGGGATGAGCAGTACTTC. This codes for CASSLDRTSGDEQYF.